What follows are 15 T cell receptor beta chains derived from one specimen sequenced in a study of OX40 agonist ivuxolimab in advanced cancers. Profiled with immunoSEQ multiplex PCR; TCRdb holds only in-frame clones, not every one. This table holds about 76,000 clones, about 85% found once. The starting material was CD4+ or CD8+ T cells sorted from blood, obtained in a trial of the OX40 agonist ivuxolimab. The receptor set was obtained from an adult with an advanced solid tumor such as melanoma, head and neck, liver or kidney cancer.

In this sample, this clone turned up once. V and J are TRBV7-2 and TRBJ1-1; D is unclear. From germline, CDR1 is SGHTA and CDR2 FQGNSA. Trimming removed 5 bases from V and 0 bases from J, with 10 bases in between. The CDR3 covers 14 residues. CDR3 loop: CASSPGHLNTEAFF. CDR3 sequence (DNA): TGTGCCAGCAGCCCAGGCCACCTGAACACTGAAGCTTTCTTT.

This chain joins TRBV6-5 and TRBJ2-1; TRBD2 is a possible D gene (6 bases). V was shortened by 0 bases and J by 8 bases, with 14 bases between the two germline ends. This CDR3 is 15 amino acids long. Looked up from germline, CDR1 is MNHEY and CDR2 is SVGAGI. The CDR3 sequence is CASSYSLARTYEQFF. CDR3 bases: TGTGCCAGCAGTTACTCCCTAGCGCGGACCTATGAGCAGTTCTTC.

The chain has TRBV6-5 and TRBJ1-1, with 9 bases identical to TRBD1. CDR1 is MNHEY and CDR2 is SVGAGI in the germline V gene. J was trimmed by 4 bases and V by 6 bases; bases with no gene match: 6. This CDR3 has 14 amino acids. CDR3 region: CASRRTGETTEAFF. The CDR3, as DNA: TGTGCCAGCAGGAGGACAGGGGAAACCACTGAAGCTTTCTTT.

The chain joins TRBV5-4 to TRBJ1-2, with 7 bases that match TRBD1. V shed 4 bases, J shed 4 bases, and the junction held 10 bases outside the gene matches. This CDR3 comprises 15 residues. Germline V CDR1 and CDR2: SGHNT, YYREEE (reference sequence). CDR3 protein: CASSQTGTRVYGYTF. As DNA, the CDR3 is TGTGCCAGCAGCCAGACAGGGACGCGGGTCTATGGCTACACCTTC.

The chain carries TRBV5-1 and TRBJ2-1, with a weak D call TRBD2 (6 bases). V was cut by 0 bases and J by 13 bases, with 17 bases left in between. This CDR3 is built from 14 residues. Germline values: CDR1 SGHRS, CDR2 YFSETQ. DNA for the CDR3: TGCGCCAGCAGCTTGGCCCGCACCTGGACTACTCAGTTCTTC. Translated, it gives CASSLARTWTTQFF.

The V gene is TRBV9, the J gene TRBJ1-5, with D unclear. Trimming removed 3 bases at V and 9 bases at J, with 10 bases between. CDR1 is SGDLS, CDR2 YYNGEE, per germline. CDR3 size: 12 residues. The CDR3, as DNA: TGTGCCAGCAGCGGAGACCTAGGGCCCCAGCATTTT. Translation gives CASSGDLGPQHF.

This clone was detected once. The chain uses TRBV18 and TRBJ2-3, with D perhaps matching TRBD1 or TRBD2 (5 bases each). Germline CDR1 reads KGHSH; CDR2 reads LQKENI. There are 16 residues in the CDR3. Trimming shortened V by 5 bases and J by 4 bases, and 19 bases separated the two germline ends. The CDR3 reads CASSSLLGVAPDTQYF. In DNA, the CDR3 is TGTGCCAGCTCATCTCTTTTGGGGGTGGCCCCAGATACGCAGTATTTT. Filled out from reference TRBV18 and TRBJ2-3, the complete variable domain reads NAGVMQNPRHLVRRRGQEARLRCSPMKGHSHVYWYRQLPEEGLKFMVYLQKENIIDESGMPKERFSAEFPKEGPSILRIQQVVRGDSAAYFCASSSLLGVAPDTQYFGPGTRLTVL.

The gene calls are TRBV29-1 and TRBJ1-4, with D perhaps TRBD1 (5 bases). V was cut by 7 bases and J by 11 bases, with 14 bases left in between. The CDR3 consists of 11 residues. Germline assignment: CDR1 SQVTM and CDR2 ANQGSEA. The CDR3 loop is CSGQLGVKLFF. DNA for the CDR3: TGCAGCGGGCAGCTGGGGGTGAAACTGTTTTTT.

The chain links TRBV7-9 to TRBJ1-3, with D tentatively TRBD1 (5 bases). V was cut by 5 bases and J by 0 bases, with 20 bases left in between. Germline lookup yields CDR1 SEHNR and CDR2 FQNEAQ (reference sequence). This CDR3 spans 18 amino acids. CDR3 sequence reads: CASSPNKPRASSGNTIYF. The CDR3 DNA reads TGTGCCAGCAGCCCCAATAAACCCAGGGCCTCCTCTGGAAACACCATATATTTT.

The CDR3 DNA follows: TGTGCTAGTGGTTTGGTATTGACAGGGGAAGGCAGAGATCAGCCCCAGCATTTT. Protein product: CASGLVLTGEGRDQPQHF. This sequence joins TRBV12-5 and TRBJ1-5, with 8 bases identical to TRBD1. V lost 0 bases, J lost 5 bases, and 12 bases stayed unmatched. The germline gives CDR1 LGHNT, CDR2 FRNRAP. The CDR3 consists of 18 residues.

The chain employs TRBV9 and TRBJ2-6; no clear D. Trimming took off 3 bases at V and 4 bases at J, with 14 bases between the two ends. Looked up from germline, CDR1 is SGDLS and CDR2 is YYNGEE. CDR3 size: 16 residues. The CDR3 coding sequence is TGTGCCAGCAGCGCCATGGACGGTATGGGGGCCAACGTCCTGACTTTC. Amino acids: CASSAMDGMGANVLTF.

This clone was seen a single time. This chain joins TRBV6-1 and TRBJ1-1; D call uncertain. Looked up from germline, CDR1 is MNHNS and CDR2 is SASEGT. This CDR3 spans 11 amino acids. V was cut by 8 bases and J by 7 bases, with 11 bases left in between. CDR3 region: CASRRGGEAFF. CDR3 nucleotides: TGTGCCAGCCGCCGGGGAGGTGAAGCTTTCTTT.

The chain uses TRBV7-8 and TRBJ2-7, with D possibly being TRBD2 (5 bases). Germline CDR1 reads SGHVS; CDR2 reads FQNEAQ. The CDR3 sequence is 16 residues long. Trimming shortened V by 3 bases and J by 3 bases, and 18 bases separated the two germline ends. CDR3 amino acids: CASSFNIGGLYYEQYF. The CDR3 DNA reads as TGTGCCAGCAGCTTCAATATTGGCGGGTTATACTACGAGCAGTACTTC.

This clone has only one observation. The sample carries other DNA sequences with the same CDR3. J is TRBJ2-7 and V is TRBV6-1, with a weak D call TRBD1 (6 bases). From germline, CDR1 is MNHNS and CDR2 SASEGT. Trimming removed 3 bases at V and 2 bases at J, with 8 bases between. This CDR3 is built from 13 residues. The CDR3 sequence is CASSEGQAYEQYF. DNA for the CDR3: TGTGCCAGCAGTGAGGGACAAGCCTACGAGCAGTACTTC.

This clone was found once. This rearrangement joins TRBV7-9 to TRBJ2-5; D perhaps matches TRBD1 (6 bases). This CDR3 spans 15 amino acids. V shed 4 bases and J shed 3 bases, with 15 bases lying between them. In germline, CDR1 is SEHNR, CDR2 FQNEAQ (reference sequence). As DNA, the CDR3 is TGTGCCAGCAGCTCACTGGGGGCTGCCGAAGAGACCCAGTACTTC. Its translation is CASSSLGAAEETQYF.